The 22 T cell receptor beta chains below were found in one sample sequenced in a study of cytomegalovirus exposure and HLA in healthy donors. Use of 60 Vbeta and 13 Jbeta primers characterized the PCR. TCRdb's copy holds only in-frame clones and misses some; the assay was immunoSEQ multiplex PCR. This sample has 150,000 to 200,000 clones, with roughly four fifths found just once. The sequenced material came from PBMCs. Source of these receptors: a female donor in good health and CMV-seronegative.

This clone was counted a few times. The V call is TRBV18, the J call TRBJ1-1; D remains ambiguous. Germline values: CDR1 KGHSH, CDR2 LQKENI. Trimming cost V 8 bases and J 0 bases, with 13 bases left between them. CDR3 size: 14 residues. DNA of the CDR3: TGTGCCAGCGCACAGTCTATAATGAACACTGAAGCTTTCTTT. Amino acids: CASAQSIMNTEAFF.

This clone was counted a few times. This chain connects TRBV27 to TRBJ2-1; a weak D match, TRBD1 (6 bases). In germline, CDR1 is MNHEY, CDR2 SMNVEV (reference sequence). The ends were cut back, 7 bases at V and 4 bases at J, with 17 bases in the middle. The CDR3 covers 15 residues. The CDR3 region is CASTLRGQTYNEQFF. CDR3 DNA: TGTGCCAGCACCCTTCGAGGACAGACTTACAATGAGCAGTTCTTC.

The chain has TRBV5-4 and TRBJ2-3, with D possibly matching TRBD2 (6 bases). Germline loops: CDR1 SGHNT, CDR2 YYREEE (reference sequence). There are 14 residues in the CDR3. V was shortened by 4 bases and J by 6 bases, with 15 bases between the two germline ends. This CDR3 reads CASSLGGAWDTQYF. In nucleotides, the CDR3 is TGTGCCAGCAGCCTGGGCGGGGCCTGGGATACGCAGTATTTT. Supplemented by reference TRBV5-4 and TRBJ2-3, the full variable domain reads ETGVTQSPTHLIKTRGQQVTLRCSSQSGHNTVSWYQQALGQGPQFIFQYYREEENGRGNFPPRFSGLQFPNYSSELNVNALELDDSALYLCASSLGGAWDTQYFGPGTRLTVL.

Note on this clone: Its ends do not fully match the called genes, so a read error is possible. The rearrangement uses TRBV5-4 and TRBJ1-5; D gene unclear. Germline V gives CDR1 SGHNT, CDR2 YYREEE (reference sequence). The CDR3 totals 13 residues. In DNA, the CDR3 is TGTGCCAGCAGCCAACATGGCAACCAGCCCCAGCATTTT. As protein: CASSQHGNQPQHF.

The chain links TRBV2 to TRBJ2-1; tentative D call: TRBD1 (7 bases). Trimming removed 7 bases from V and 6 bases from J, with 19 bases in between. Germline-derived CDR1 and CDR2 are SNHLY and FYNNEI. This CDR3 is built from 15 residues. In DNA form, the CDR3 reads TGTGCCAGCAATGCGGGGACATCAGGGGGCAATGAGCAGTTCTTC. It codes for CASNAGTSGGNEQFF.

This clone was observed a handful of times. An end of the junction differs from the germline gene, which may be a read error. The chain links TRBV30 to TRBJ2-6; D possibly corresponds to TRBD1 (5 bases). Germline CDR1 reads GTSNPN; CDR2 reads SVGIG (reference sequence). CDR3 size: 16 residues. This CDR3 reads CAWSESPGSGANGLTF. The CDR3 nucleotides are TGTGCCTGGAGTGAGTCCCCCGGCTCTGGGGCCAACGGCCTGACTTTC.

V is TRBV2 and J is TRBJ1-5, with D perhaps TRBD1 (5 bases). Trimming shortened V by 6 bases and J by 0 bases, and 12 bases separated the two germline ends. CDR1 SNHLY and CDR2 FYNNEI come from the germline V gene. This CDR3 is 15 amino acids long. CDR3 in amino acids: CASRGGEVSNQPQHF. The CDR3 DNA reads TGTGCCAGCAGGGGGGGGGAAGTTAGCAATCAGCCCCAGCATTTT.

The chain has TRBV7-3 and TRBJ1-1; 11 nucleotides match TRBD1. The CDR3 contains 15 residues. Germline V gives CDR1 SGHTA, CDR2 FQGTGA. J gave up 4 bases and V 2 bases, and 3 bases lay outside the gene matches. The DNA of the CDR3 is TGTGCCAGCAGCTTAGGGACAGGGGGGCGCACTGAAGCTTTCTTT. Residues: CASSLGTGGRTEAFF.

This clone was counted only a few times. DNA for the CDR3: TGTGCCAGCAGCTCCTTCCCAGGGGGCACTGAAGCTTTCTTT. It codes for CASSSFPGGTEAFF. The J gene is TRBJ1-1, the V gene TRBV7-2; TRBD1 agrees at 7 bases. Per germline, CDR1 SGHTA and CDR2 FQGNSA. The CDR3 contains 14 residues. The junction had 6 bases not matched to a gene; V was cut back by 4 bases and J by 4 bases.

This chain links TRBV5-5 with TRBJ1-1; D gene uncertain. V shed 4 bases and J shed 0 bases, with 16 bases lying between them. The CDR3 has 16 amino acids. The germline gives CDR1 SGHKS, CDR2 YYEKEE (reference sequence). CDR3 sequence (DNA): TGTGCCAGCAGCCACCGAGAGAGAACCATGAACACTGAAGCTTTCTTT. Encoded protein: CASSHRERTMNTEAFF.

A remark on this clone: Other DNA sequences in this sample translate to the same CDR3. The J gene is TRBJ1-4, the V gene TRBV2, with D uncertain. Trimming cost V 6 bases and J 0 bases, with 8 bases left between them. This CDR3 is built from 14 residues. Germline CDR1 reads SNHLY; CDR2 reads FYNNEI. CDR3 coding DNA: TGTGCCAGCAGGACGGGGACAACTAATGAAAAACTGTTTTTT. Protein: CASRTGTTNEKLFF.

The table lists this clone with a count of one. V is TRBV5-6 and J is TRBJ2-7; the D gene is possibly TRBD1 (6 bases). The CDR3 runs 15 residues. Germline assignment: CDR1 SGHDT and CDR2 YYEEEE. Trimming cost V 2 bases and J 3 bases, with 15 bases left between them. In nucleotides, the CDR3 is TGTGCCAGCAGCTTTTGGGGGCTAATGGGCTACGAGCAGTACTTC. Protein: CASSFWGLMGYEQYF.

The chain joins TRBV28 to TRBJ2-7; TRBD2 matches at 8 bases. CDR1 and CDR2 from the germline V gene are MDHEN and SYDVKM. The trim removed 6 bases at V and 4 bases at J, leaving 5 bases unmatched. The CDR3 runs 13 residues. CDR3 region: CASSPGGRYEQYF. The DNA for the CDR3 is TGTGCCAGCAGCCCGGGGGGGAGGTACGAGCAGTACTTC.

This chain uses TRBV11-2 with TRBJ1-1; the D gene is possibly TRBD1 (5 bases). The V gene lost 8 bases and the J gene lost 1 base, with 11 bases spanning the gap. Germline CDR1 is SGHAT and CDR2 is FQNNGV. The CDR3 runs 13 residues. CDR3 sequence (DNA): TGTGCCAGCCGCGGGACGGAGAACACTGAAGCTTTCTTT. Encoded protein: CASRGTENTEAFF.

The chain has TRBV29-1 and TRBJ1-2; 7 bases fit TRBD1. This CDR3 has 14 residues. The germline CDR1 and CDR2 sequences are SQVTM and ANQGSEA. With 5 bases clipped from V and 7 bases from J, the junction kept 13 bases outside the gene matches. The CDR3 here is CSVSGLEGAGGYTF. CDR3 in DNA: TGCAGCGTTTCCGGTTTAGAGGGGGCGGGTGGCTACACCTTC.

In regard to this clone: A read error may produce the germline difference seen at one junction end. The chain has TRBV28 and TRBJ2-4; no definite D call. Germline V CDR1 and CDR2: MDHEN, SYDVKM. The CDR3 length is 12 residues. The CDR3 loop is CASSRMENSQYF. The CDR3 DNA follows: TGTGCCAGCAGTCGTATGGAAAACAGTCAGTACTTC.

The CDR3 DNA sequence: TGTGCCTGGAGTGTATTACAGAACACTGAAGCTTTCTTT. Residues: CAWSVLQNTEAFF. The rearrangement links TRBV30 to TRBJ1-1; D uncertain. The CDR3 is 13 amino acids. CDR1 is GTSNPN, CDR2 SVGIG, per germline (reference sequence). Trimming stripped 0 bases from V and 1 base from J, with 6 bases between. Combining the CDR3 with reference TRBV30 and TRBJ1-1 gives the whole variable domain SQTIHQWPATLVQPVGSPLSLECTVEGTSNPNLYWYRQAAGRGLQLLFYSVGIGQISSEVPQNLSASRPQDRQFILSSKKLLLSDSGFYLCAWSVLQNTEAFFGQGTRLTVV.

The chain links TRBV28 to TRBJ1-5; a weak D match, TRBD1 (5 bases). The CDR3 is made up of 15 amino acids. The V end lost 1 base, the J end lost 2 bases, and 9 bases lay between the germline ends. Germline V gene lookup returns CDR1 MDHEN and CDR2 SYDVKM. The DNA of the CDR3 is TGTGCCAGCAGTTTATACGGGGGAGGCAATCAGCCCCAGCATTTT. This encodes CASSLYGGGNQPQHF.

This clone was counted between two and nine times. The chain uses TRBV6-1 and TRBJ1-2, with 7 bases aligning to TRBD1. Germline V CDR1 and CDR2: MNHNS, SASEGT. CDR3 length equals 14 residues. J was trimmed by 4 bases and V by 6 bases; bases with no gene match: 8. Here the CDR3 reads CASRLGTEAYGYTF. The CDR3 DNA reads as TGTGCCAGCAGGTTAGGGACAGAGGCCTATGGCTACACCTTC.

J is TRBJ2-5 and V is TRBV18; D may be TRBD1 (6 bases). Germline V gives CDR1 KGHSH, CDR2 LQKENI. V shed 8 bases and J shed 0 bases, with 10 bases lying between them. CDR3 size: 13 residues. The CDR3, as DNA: TGTGCCAGCACGACAGGAGACCAAGAGACCCAGTACTTC. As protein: CASTTGDQETQYF.

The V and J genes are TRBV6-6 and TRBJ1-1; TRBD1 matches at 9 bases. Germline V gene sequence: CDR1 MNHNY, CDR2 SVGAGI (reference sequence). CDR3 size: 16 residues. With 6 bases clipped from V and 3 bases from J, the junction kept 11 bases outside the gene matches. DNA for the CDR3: TGTGCCAGCAGCCGTCCCGGGACAGGGAGGTACACTGAAGCTTTCTTT. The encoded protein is CASSRPGTGRYTEAFF.

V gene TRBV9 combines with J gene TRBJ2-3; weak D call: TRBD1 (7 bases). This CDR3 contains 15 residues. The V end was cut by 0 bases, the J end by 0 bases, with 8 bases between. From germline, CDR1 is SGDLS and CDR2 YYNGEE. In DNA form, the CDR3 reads TGTGCCAGCAGCGTAGCAGGGGGGAGCACAGATACGCAGTATTTT. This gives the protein CASSVAGGSTDTQYF.